The clone carrying this TCR beta chain was seen more than once but under ten times. These data are taken from a study of blood T cells in healthy people across ages. Germline V gene lookup returns CDR1 SGHTA and CDR2 FQGNSA. V was pared by 3 bases and J by 0 bases, with 13 bases between. CDR3 length: 16 residues. A second PCR of 7 to 11 cycles used a sample-barcoded 5' primer and a J-beta primer mix. Each CDR3 protein gets one entry after TCRdb re-called the 5' RACE reads with MiXCR. The sample carries 580,000 or so distinct CDR3 sequences, about 45% recorded once. The rearrangement uses TRBV7-2 and TRBJ2-3, with D perhaps TRBD1 or TRBD2 (5 bases each). The sample was blood. The TCR originated in a man older than 75 in good health. The CDR3 nucleotides are TGTGCCAGCAGCTTTCTGGGACCGCGTAGCACAGATACGCAGTATTTT. Amino acids: CASSFLGPRSTDTQYF.